Each of the 28 T cell receptor beta chains below was sequenced from the same sample in a study of T cell responses to AZD1222 COVID-19 vaccine. Data came from immunoSEQ multiplex PCR; TCRdb stores just in-frame clones and leaves some out. Of approximately 70,000 clones in the sample, around four fifths were seen once. The source was peripheral blood, collected on day 0 of AZD1222 vaccination. Source of these receptors: an adult in good health.

This CDR3 reads CATRDRVGDNEQFF. As DNA, the CDR3 is TGTGCCACCAGAGACAGGGTCGGCGACAATGAGCAGTTCTTC. The V call is TRBV15, the J call TRBJ2-1; 7 bases are a match to TRBD1. The germline CDR1 and CDR2 sequences are LNHNV and YYDKDF (reference sequence). The CDR3 totals 14 residues. V shed 6 bases, J shed 5 bases, and the junction held 7 bases outside the gene matches.

The chain is built from TRBV18 and TRBJ1-5; 7 positions match TRBD1. Germline lookup yields CDR1 KGHSH and CDR2 LQKENI. The CDR3 loop spans 17 amino acids. After removal of 1 base from V and 7 bases from J, the junction contained 13 bases not matched to a gene. CDR3 nucleotide sequence: TGTGCCAGCTCACCACTGGGGCAGGGGGACTTAGGGCAGCCCCAGCATTTT. Encoded protein: CASSPLGQGDLGQPQHF. The full variable domain, rest sourced from reference TRBV18 and TRBJ1-5, is NAGVMQNPRHLVRRRGQEARLRCSPMKGHSHVYWYRQLPEEGLKFMVYLQKENIIDESGMPKERFSAEFPKEGPSILRIQQVVRGDSAAYFCASSPLGQGDLGQPQHFGDGTRLSIL.

This sequence joins TRBV9 and TRBJ2-7; D could derive from TRBD1 or TRBD2 (6 bases each). CDR3 length: 14 residues. V was shortened by 3 bases and J by 6 bases, with 16 bases between the two germline ends. Per the germline V gene, CDR1 is SGDLS and CDR2 is YYNGEE. The CDR3 sequence is CASSEGLGGTEQYF. CDR3 nucleotide sequence: TGTGCCAGCAGCGAGGGGTTAGGGGGGACCGAGCAGTACTTC.

The chain carries TRBV10-3 and TRBJ1-2; D is ambiguous. Germline V gene lookup returns CDR1 ENHRY and CDR2 SYGVKD. Trimming left V 5 bases short and J 4 bases short, with 14 bases between. The CDR3 runs 14 residues. As DNA, the CDR3 is TGTGCCATCAGTCGAGACGGAGGATTCTATGGCTACACCTTC. It specifies CAISRDGGFYGYTF.

This sequence joins TRBV18 and TRBJ2-2; 8 nucleotides align to TRBD1. The CDR3 has 17 amino acids. V was clipped by 3 bases and J by 1 base; unmatched bases: 7. Germline V gene lookup returns CDR1 KGHSH and CDR2 LQKENI. Here the CDR3 DNA reads TGTGCCAGCTCACCGAGGACAGGGATCGGGAACACCGGGGAGCTGTTTTTT. Its translation is CASSPRTGIGNTGELFF.

J is TRBJ2-2 and V is TRBV12-2; the table's D call, TRBD2, has no DNA check behind it. TRBV12-2 is a listed pseudogene. This CDR3 region has 17 residues. CDR3 nucleotide sequence: TGTGCAAGTCGCTTGTGCCCTGGGGAGGATAACACCGGGGAGCTGTTTTTT. Its translation is CASRLCPGEDNTGELFF.

This chain joins TRBV5-6 and TRBJ1-2; tentatively, D is TRBD1 (5 bases). From germline, CDR1 is SGHDT and CDR2 YYEEEE. The CDR3 length is 15 residues. V was shortened by 1 base and J by 4 bases, with 14 bases between the two germline ends. In DNA form, the CDR3 reads TGTGCCAGCAGCTTGATAACCAGGGAAAGCTATGGCTACACCTTC. This encodes CASSLITRESYGYTF.

The CDR3, as DNA: TGTGCCAGCAGTTTGGGGCAGGGGAACGAGCAGTACTTC. Translated: CASSLGQGNEQYF. V usage is TRBV27 and J usage is TRBJ2-7; tentative D call: TRBD1 (6 bases). The CDR3 sequence is 13 residues long. Between the trimmed V and J ends, which lost 3 bases and 5 bases, there was a span of 11 bases. Germline V gives CDR1 MNHEY, CDR2 SMNVEV (reference sequence).

In this sample, this clone turned up a few times. V is TRBV10-3 and J is TRBJ2-7; 11 bases are shared with TRBD1. With V trimmed by 7 bases and J by 6 bases, 14 bases remained unmatched. Germline CDR1 ENHRY, CDR2 SYGVKD. The CDR3 length is 16 residues. The CDR3 protein is CAITSGQGAILREQYF. The DNA for the CDR3 is TGTGCCATCACCTCAGGACAGGGGGCAATCCTTCGCGAGCAGTACTTC.

This clone has just a few counts. CDR3 nucleotides: TGCGCCAGCAGCTTGGTTGGGGACGGCTACACCTTC. It yields the protein CASSLVGDGYTF. The V and J genes are TRBV5-1 and TRBJ1-2; D may be TRBD1 (5 bases). In germline, CDR1 is SGHRS, CDR2 YFSETQ. The V and J ends lost 0 bases and 8 bases respectively, with 8 bases between them. The CDR3 loop spans 12 amino acids.

The V call is TRBV7-3, the J call TRBJ2-2; no clear D. The germline gives CDR1 SGHTA, CDR2 FQGTGA. The CDR3 spans 13 residues. Trimming took 6 bases from V and 2 from J, leaving 7 bases between them. CDR3 amino acids: CASRAVNTGELFF. In DNA form, the CDR3 reads TGTGCCAGCAGGGCGGTCAACACCGGGGAGCTGTTTTTT.

The chain recombines TRBV10-3 with TRBJ2-7, with D unclear. This CDR3 region has 11 residues. Germline values: CDR1 ENHRY, CDR2 SYGVKD. Trimming cost V 10 bases and J 4 bases, with 11 bases left between them. The CDR3 sequence: CATSEGYEQYF. The CDR3 DNA sequence: TGTGCCACCTCTGAAGGATACGAGCAGTACTTC.

V gene TRBV19 combines with J gene TRBJ1-1, with 8 bases aligning to TRBD1. After removal of 4 bases from V and 3 bases from J, the junction contained 4 bases not matched to a gene. The CDR3 runs 14 residues. CDR1 is LNHDA, CDR2 SQIVND, per germline (reference sequence). CDR3 nucleotide sequence: TGTGCCAGTAGTACGGGACAGGTTGACACTGAAGCTTTCTTT. The encoded protein is CASSTGQVDTEAFF.

This sequence joins TRBV10-3 and TRBJ2-7; 9 bases match TRBD1. J was trimmed by 7 bases and V by 7 bases; bases with no gene match: 11. This CDR3 has 14 residues. CDR1 ENHRY and CDR2 SYGVKD come from the germline V gene. Written as DNA, the CDR3 is TGTGCCATCACCGGGACAGGGAGGGGGGAGGAGCAGTACTTC. Protein: CAITGTGRGEEQYF.

The table lists this clone with a few counts. The chain joins TRBV7-9 to TRBJ2-7; D not certain. Germline CDR1 and CDR2: SEHNR and FQNEAQ (reference sequence). The CDR3 contains 14 residues. V was clipped by 5 bases and J by 4 bases, with 15 bases between them. As DNA, the CDR3 is TGTGCCAGCAGCCTCACAGTAAACAGTTACGAGCAGTACTTC. It yields the protein CASSLTVNSYEQYF.

J is TRBJ2-3 and V is TRBV18, with D perhaps being TRBD1 or TRBD2 (6 bases each). V was shortened by 6 bases and J by 2 bases, with 15 bases between the two germline ends. CDR3 length: 15 amino acids. CDR1 is KGHSH and CDR2 is LQKENI in the germline V gene. This CDR3 is CASSPTGRNTDTQYF. The CDR3 DNA follows: TGTGCCAGCTCGCCAACAGGGAGGAACACAGATACGCAGTATTTT.

The rearrangement uses TRBV5-4 and TRBJ2-5, with a tentative D call TRBD2 (5 bases). Germline V gives CDR1 SGHNT, CDR2 YYREEE (reference sequence). The CDR3 extends over 15 amino acids. The V and J ends lost 4 bases and 4 bases respectively, with 17 bases between them. This chain's CDR3 is CASSPDGNSPETQYF. CDR3 nucleotide sequence: TGTGCCAGCAGCCCGGACGGGAATTCTCCAGAGACCCAGTACTTC.

J is TRBJ1-4 and V is TRBV25-1; possibly TRBD1 for D (6 bases). Trimming took off 4 bases at V and 7 bases at J, with 10 bases between the two ends. This CDR3 region has 13 residues. Germline CDR1 and CDR2: MGHDK and SYGVNS. The CDR3 protein is CASSGGAGEKLFF. The CDR3 DNA reads TGTGCCAGCAGTGGGGGGGCCGGTGAAAAACTGTTTTTT. The whole variable domain, filled in from reference TRBV25-1 and TRBJ1-4, reads EADIYQTPRYLVIGTGKKITLECSQTMGHDKMYWYQQDPGMELHLIHYSYGVNSTEKGDLSSESTVSRIRTEHFPLTLESARPSHTSQYLCASSGGAGEKLFFGSGTQLSVL.

This chain connects TRBV6-4 to TRBJ2-3; maybe TRBD1 (7 bases). The germline CDR1 and CDR2 sequences are MRHNA and SNTAGT. The CDR3 extends over 15 amino acids. The V end lost 0 bases, the J end lost 5 bases, and 12 bases lay between the germline ends. The CDR3 reads CASSDSTRGVDTQYF. DNA for the CDR3: TGTGCCAGCAGTGACTCGACCAGGGGGGTAGATACGCAGTATTTT.

The chain combines TRBV18 with TRBJ1-1; TRBD1 agrees at 7 bases. The CDR3 is 15 residues long. The V segment lost 1 base and the J segment 0 bases; nucleotides outside the gene matches: 2. In germline, CDR1 is KGHSH, CDR2 LQKENI. The chain's CDR3 is CASSPQGALNTEAFF. DNA for the CDR3: TGTGCCAGCTCACCACAGGGGGCGTTGAACACTGAAGCTTTCTTT.

The V and J genes are TRBV5-6 and TRBJ1-2; TRBD1 is a possible D gene (5 bases). The CDR3 has 13 residues. Germline CDR1 reads SGHDT; CDR2 reads YYEEEE. V lost 7 bases, J lost 1 base, and 11 bases lay in between. The CDR3 coding sequence is TGTGCCAGCTCGGGGACCTATAACTATGGCTACACCTTC. Translating it yields CASSGTYNYGYTF.

V usage is TRBV5-5 and J usage is TRBJ1-5, with 7 positions matching TRBD1. J gave up 3 bases and V 4 bases, and 1 base lay outside the gene matches. The CDR3 length is 13 residues. Germline V lookup: CDR1 SGHKS, CDR2 YYEKEE (reference sequence). CDR3 residues: CASSDRVNQPQHF. The CDR3 DNA sequence: TGTGCCAGCAGCGACAGGGTCAATCAGCCCCAGCATTTT.

This clone appeared once. The rearrangement links TRBV11-3 to TRBJ1-6; the D is unclear. The V end lost 1 base, the J end lost 7 bases, and 8 bases lay between the germline ends. Looked up from germline, CDR1 is SGHNT and CDR2 is YENEEA. This CDR3 comprises 14 residues. CDR3 in amino acids: CASSLAGGNSPLHF. The DNA for the CDR3 is TGTGCCAGCAGCTTAGCGGGCGGAAATTCACCCCTCCACTTT.

The rearrangement uses TRBV19 and TRBJ1-3; 8 bases fit TRBD1. J lost 0 bases, V lost 2 bases, and 3 bases had no gene match. CDR1 is LNHDA and CDR2 is SQIVND in the germline V gene (reference sequence). CDR3 length equals 16 residues. The CDR3 DNA reads TGTGCCAGTAGTATATCCGGACAGGGCTCTGGAAACACCATATATTTT. Residues: CASSISGQGSGNTIYF.

DNA for the CDR3: TGTGCCAGCAGCTTGGGGCCCCGATTAGGTGGCTACACCTTC. Translated: CASSLGPRLGGYTF. V and J are TRBV5-6 and TRBJ1-2; no clear D gene. V was pared by 0 bases and J by 7 bases, with 13 bases between. Germline loops: CDR1 SGHDT, CDR2 YYEEEE. The CDR3 is 14 residues long.

V and J are TRBV5-1 and TRBJ1-6; D may be TRBD1 (6 bases). The CDR3 spans 17 residues. Germline CDR1 is SGHRS and CDR2 is YFSETQ. V gave up 5 bases and J gave up 0 bases, with 15 bases separating them. CDR3 amino acids: CASSPGQESSYNSPLHF. The CDR3 nucleotides are TGCGCCAGCAGTCCGGGACAAGAGAGCTCCTATAATTCACCCCTCCACTTT.

This chain joins TRBV5-1 and TRBJ2-3; D gene unclear. The CDR3 runs to 15 residues. Trimming pared 1 base from V and 2 bases from J, leaving 11 bases between. From germline, CDR1 is SGHRS and CDR2 YFSETQ. CDR3 loop: CASSLTGFSTDTQYF. The CDR3 DNA is TGCGCCAGCAGCTTGACCGGGTTTTCCACAGATACGCAGTATTTT.

The chain combines TRBV7-9 with TRBJ1-2, with D possibly matching TRBD1 (5 bases). CDR1 SEHNR and CDR2 FQNEAQ come from the germline V gene (reference sequence). V lost 0 bases and J 4 bases, leaving 9 bases between the germline ends. The length of the CDR3 is 14 residues. For the CDR3, the DNA is TGTGCCAGCAGCTTAGCAGGGGTTACCTATGGCTACACCTTC. Translating it yields CASSLAGVTYGYTF.